Listed here are 16 T cell receptor beta chains from one sample, sequenced in a study of cytomegalovirus exposure and HLA in healthy donors. The primer mix had 60 Vbeta and 13 Jbeta primers. Clones were read by immunoSEQ multiplex PCR, and TCRdb kept only the in-frame ones, dropping some. Here the sample spans 150,000 to 200,000 clones, about four fifths being singletons. The sample comprised PBMCs. Every receptor here comes from a man aged 45 to 65 in good health and CMV-seropositive.

CDR3 amino acids: CASQAQGAGELFF. The CDR3 DNA sequence: TGTGCCAGCCAAGCGCAGGGGGCCGGGGAGCTGTTTTTT. The rearrangement joins TRBV9 to TRBJ2-2, with 7 nucleotides matching TRBD1. The length of the CDR3 is 13 residues. Germline CDR1 reads SGDLS; CDR2 reads YYNGEE. The V and J ends lost 7 bases and 6 bases, in that order; junction bases with no gene match: 6.

This chain uses TRBV9 with TRBJ2-5; no reliable D call. V was pared by 4 bases and J by 4 bases, with 11 bases between. CDR3 length: 13 residues. The V gene's germline CDR1 is SGDLS and CDR2 YYNGEE. CDR3 in DNA: TGTGCCAGCAGCTCCAGTACAAGAGAGACCCAGTACTTC. Translated, it gives CASSSSTRETQYF.

This clone was counted a few times. This sequence joins TRBV30 and TRBJ1-1, with 8 bases that match TRBD1. V trimming: 8 bases; J trimming: 5 bases; junction bases outside the gene matches: 13. Germline V gene sequence: CDR1 GTSNPN, CDR2 SVGIG (reference sequence). The CDR3 consists of 14 residues. The CDR3 DNA reads TGTGCCGGGAAGCGGACAGGGCGTGTAACTGAAGCTTTCTTT. This codes for CAGKRTGRVTEAFF. Using reference TRBV30 and TRBJ1-1 for the parts outside the CDR3, the full variable domain is SQTIHQWPATLVQPVGSPLSLECTVEGTSNPNLYWYRQAAGRGLQLLFYSVGIGQISSEVPQNLSASRPQDRQFILSSKKLLLSDSGFYLCAGKRTGRVTEAFFGQGTRLTVV.

The chain links TRBV4-3 to TRBJ2-3; D unclear. Trimming shortened V by 4 bases and J by 5 bases, and 10 bases separated the two germline ends. Germline V gene sequence: CDR1 LGHNA, CDR2 YSLEER. The CDR3 has 13 residues. CDR3 sequence reads: CASSRGSRDTQYF. The DNA for the CDR3 is TGCGCCAGCAGCCGCGGTAGTAGAGATACGCAGTATTTT.

The chain joins TRBV6-6 to TRBJ1-5, with 8 bases identical to TRBD1. This CDR3 has 15 residues. Trimming took 6 bases from V and 3 from J; bases not matched to a gene: 7. CDR1 is MNHNY, CDR2 SVGAGI, per germline (reference sequence). The chain's CDR3 is CASSQWGQVNQPQHF. The CDR3 DNA sequence: TGTGCCAGCAGCCAATGGGGACAGGTCAATCAGCCCCAGCATTTT.

V gene TRBV4-2 combines with J gene TRBJ2-5; no reliable D call. Trimming removed 1 base at V and 4 bases at J, with 10 bases between. Looked up from germline, CDR1 is LGHNA and CDR2 is YNFKEQ. The CDR3 has 14 amino acids. The DNA of the CDR3 is TGTGCCAGCAGCCAAGGGTCCGCGGCAGAGACCCAGTACTTC. Amino acid sequence: CASSQGSAAETQYF.

V is TRBV5-6 and J is TRBJ2-1; 11 bases match TRBD2. CDR3 length equals 15 residues. Looked up from germline, CDR1 is SGHDT and CDR2 is YYEEEE. Trimming took 2 bases from V and 8 from J; bases not matched to a gene: 6. CDR3 in DNA: TGTGCCAGCAGCTTAATAGCGGGGGGGGTCTATGAGCAGTTCTTC. Residues: CASSLIAGGVYEQFF.

CDR3 bases: TGTGCCAGCAGCTCCGGACAGGCTGTTTCACCCCTCCACTTT. Translation: CASSSGQAVSPLHF. The chain has TRBV7-3 and TRBJ1-6; 7 nucleotides align to TRBD1. The CDR3 runs 14 residues. The J segment lost 9 bases and the V segment lost 4 bases, leaving 6 bases of the junction unmatched. Germline V lookup: CDR1 SGHTA, CDR2 FQGTGA.

The V gene is TRBV18, the J gene TRBJ1-6; 7 nucleotides match TRBD1. The CDR3 consists of 16 residues. Germline-derived CDR1 and CDR2 are KGHSH and LQKENI. The V segment lost 3 bases and the J segment 9 bases; nucleotides outside the gene matches: 11. DNA of the CDR3: TGTGCCAGCTCACCGCTAGATCGACAGGGTGGTTCACCCCTCCACTTT. This encodes CASSPLDRQGGSPLHF.

This chain connects TRBV9 to TRBJ1-5; TRBD1 is a possible D gene (6 bases). The V gene's germline CDR1 is SGDLS and CDR2 YYNGEE. The CDR3 covers 14 residues. The V gene lost 7 bases and the J gene lost 1 base, with 12 bases spanning the gap. CDR3 DNA sequence: TGTGCCAGCGGGGGGGCTGCGAGCAATCAGCCCCAGCATTTT. This gives the protein CASGGAASNQPQHF. The full variable domain, completed using reference TRBV9 and TRBJ1-5, is DSGVTQTPKHLITATGQRVTLRCSPRSGDLSVYWYQQSLDQGLQFLIQYYNGEERAKGNILERFSAQQFPDLHSELNLSSLELGDSALYFCASGGAASNQPQHFGDGTRLSIL.

This rearrangement joins TRBV5-1 to TRBJ1-4; 9 nucleotides align to TRBD1. The CDR3 is 16 amino acids. CDR1 is SGHRS, CDR2 YFSETQ, per germline. The junction had 9 bases not matched to a gene; V was cut back by 4 bases and J by 5 bases. CDR3 in amino acids: CASSLGQGIGNEKLFF. The CDR3 DNA reads TGCGCCAGCAGCCTCGGACAGGGGATTGGCAATGAAAAACTGTTTTTT.

The rearrangement uses TRBV6-4 and TRBJ2-3; 8 positions match TRBD1. The CDR3 runs 15 residues. V lost 0 bases, J lost 4 bases, and 3 bases stayed unmatched. Germline V gene lookup returns CDR1 MRHNA and CDR2 SNTAGT. CDR3 loop: CASSDSAGGADTQYF. CDR3 DNA: TGTGCCAGCAGTGACTCGGCAGGGGGCGCAGATACGCAGTATTTT.

V is TRBV7-2 and J is TRBJ1-2; a weak D match, TRBD1 (5 bases). Germline lookup yields CDR1 SGHTA and CDR2 FQGNSA. The V and J ends lost 5 bases and 2 bases respectively, with 15 bases between them. The CDR3 sequence is 15 residues long. In DNA form, the CDR3 reads TGTGCCAGCAGCGCGGGACCTCTAAGGAACTATGGCTACACCTTC. This translates into CASSAGPLRNYGYTF.

The rearrangement joins TRBV9 to TRBJ2-1, with 8 bases identical to TRBD1. This CDR3 comprises 15 residues. The V gene end was trimmed by 4 bases and the J gene end by 6 bases; junction bases not matched to a gene: 9. The V gene's germline CDR1 is SGDLS and CDR2 YYNGEE. The CDR3 nucleotides are TGTGCCAGCAGCCCGAGGACAGGGAAGGGCAATGAGCAGTTCTTC. Translated, it gives CASSPRTGKGNEQFF.

The V call is TRBV7-8, the J call TRBJ1-5; D unclear. CDR1 SGHVS and CDR2 FQNEAQ come from the germline V gene. V was clipped by 0 bases and J by 2 bases, with 5 bases between them. The CDR3 has 14 amino acids. In DNA, the CDR3 is TGTGCCAGCAGCTTAGCTCTCGGCAATCAGCCCCAGCATTTT. It yields the protein CASSLALGNQPQHF.

V gene TRBV19 combines with J gene TRBJ2-3; no clear D. Germline V lookup: CDR1 LNHDA, CDR2 SQIVND (reference sequence). The CDR3 is 13 residues long. V gave up 6 bases and J gave up 4 bases, with 11 bases separating them. The chain's CDR3 is CASRVGVADTQYF. The CDR3, as DNA: TGTGCCAGTAGGGTAGGAGTCGCAGATACGCAGTATTTT.